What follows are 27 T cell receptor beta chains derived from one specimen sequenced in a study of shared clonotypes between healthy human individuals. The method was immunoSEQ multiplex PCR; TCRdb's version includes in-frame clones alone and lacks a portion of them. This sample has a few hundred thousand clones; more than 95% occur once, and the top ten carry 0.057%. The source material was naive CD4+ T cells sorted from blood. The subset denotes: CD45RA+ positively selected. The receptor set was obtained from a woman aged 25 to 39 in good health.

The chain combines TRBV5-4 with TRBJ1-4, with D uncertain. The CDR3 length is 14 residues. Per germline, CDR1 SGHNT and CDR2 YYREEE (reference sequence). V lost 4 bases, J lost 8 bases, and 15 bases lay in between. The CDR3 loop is CASSPQDRVEKLFF. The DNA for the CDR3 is TGTGCCAGCAGCCCCCAGGACCGAGTCGAAAAACTGTTTTTT. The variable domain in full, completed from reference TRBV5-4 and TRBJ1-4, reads ETGVTQSPTHLIKTRGQQVTLRCSSQSGHNTVSWYQQALGQGPQFIFQYYREEENGRGNFPPRFSGLQFPNYSSELNVNALELDDSALYLCASSPQDRVEKLFFGSGTQLSVL.

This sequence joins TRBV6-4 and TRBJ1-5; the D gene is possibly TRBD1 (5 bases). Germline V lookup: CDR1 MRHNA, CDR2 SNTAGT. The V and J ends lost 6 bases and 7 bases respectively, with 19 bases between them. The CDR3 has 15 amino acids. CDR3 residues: CASSEGGRGRQPQHF. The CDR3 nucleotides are TGTGCCAGCAGCGAGGGTGGGAGGGGTCGACAGCCCCAGCATTTT.

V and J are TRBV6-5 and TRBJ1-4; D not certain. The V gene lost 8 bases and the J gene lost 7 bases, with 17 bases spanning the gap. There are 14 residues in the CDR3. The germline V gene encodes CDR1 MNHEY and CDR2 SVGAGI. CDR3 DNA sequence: TGTGCCAGCGGATTGGACTCCCGGAGTGAAAAACTGTTTTTT. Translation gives CASGLDSRSEKLFF.

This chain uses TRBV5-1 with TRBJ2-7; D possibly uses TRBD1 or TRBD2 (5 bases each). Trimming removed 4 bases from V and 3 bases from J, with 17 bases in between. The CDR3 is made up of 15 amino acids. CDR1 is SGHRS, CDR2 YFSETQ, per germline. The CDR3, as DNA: TGCGCCAGCAGCGCCATGGGGACCGCCGACTACGAGCAGTACTTC. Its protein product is CASSAMGTADYEQYF.

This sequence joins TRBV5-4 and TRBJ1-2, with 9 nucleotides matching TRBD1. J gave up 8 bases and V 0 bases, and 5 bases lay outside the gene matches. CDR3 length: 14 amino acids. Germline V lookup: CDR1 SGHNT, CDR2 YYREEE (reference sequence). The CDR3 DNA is TGTGCCAGCAGCTTGGGGACAGGGGCCCTAGGCTACACCTTC. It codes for CASSLGTGALGYTF.

The CDR3 region has the DNA TGTGCCAGCAGCACCTCTCAGCGGGAGAGCTCCTACAATGAGCAGTTCTTC. This translates into CASSTSQRESSYNEQFF. The chain recombines TRBV21-1 with TRBJ2-1; the DNA was not compared with TRBD2, the D call given in the table. TRBV21-1 constitutes a pseudogene. The CDR3 has 17 residues.

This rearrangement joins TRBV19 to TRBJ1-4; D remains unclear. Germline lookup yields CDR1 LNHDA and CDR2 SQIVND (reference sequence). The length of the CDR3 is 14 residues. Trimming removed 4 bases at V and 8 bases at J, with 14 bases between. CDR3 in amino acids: CASSTITGGEKLFF. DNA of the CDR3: TGTGCCAGTAGTACCATAACGGGTGGAGAAAAACTGTTTTTT.

The CDR3 nucleotides are TGTGCCAGCAGGCGGTATAGCAATCAGCCCCAGCATTTT. Protein: CASRRYSNQPQHF. The V gene is TRBV6-1, the J gene TRBJ1-5; no definite D call. Trimming stripped 6 bases from V and 0 bases from J, with 6 bases between. This CDR3 comprises 13 residues. Germline CDR1 and CDR2: MNHNS and SASEGT.

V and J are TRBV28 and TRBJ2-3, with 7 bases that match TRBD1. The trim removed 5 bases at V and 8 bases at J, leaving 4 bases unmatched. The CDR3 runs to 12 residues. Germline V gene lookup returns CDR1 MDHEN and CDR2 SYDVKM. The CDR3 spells CASSLGQSTQYF. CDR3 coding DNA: TGTGCCAGCAGTCTGGGACAGTCTACGCAGTATTTT.

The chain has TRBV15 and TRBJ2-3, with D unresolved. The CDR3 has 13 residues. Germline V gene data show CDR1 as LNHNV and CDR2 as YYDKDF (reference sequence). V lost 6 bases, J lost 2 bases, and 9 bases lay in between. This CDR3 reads CATRGTITDTQYF. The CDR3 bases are TGTGCCACCAGGGGCACGATCACAGATACGCAGTATTTT.

The CDR3 region has the DNA TGTGCCAGTAGTGACAGGGAAAAGCGCGAGCAGTACTTC. As protein: CASSDREKREQYF. This chain uses TRBV19 with TRBJ2-7, with 7 positions matching TRBD1. The germline V gene encodes CDR1 LNHDA and CDR2 SQIVND (reference sequence). V lost 5 bases, J lost 6 bases, and 7 bases stayed unmatched. This CDR3 has 13 amino acids.

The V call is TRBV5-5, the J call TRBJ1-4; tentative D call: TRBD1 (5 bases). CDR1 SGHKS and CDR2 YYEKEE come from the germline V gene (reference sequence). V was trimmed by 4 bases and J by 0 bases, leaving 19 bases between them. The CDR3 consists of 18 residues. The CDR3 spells CASSPTVGGGATNEKLFF. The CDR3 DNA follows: TGTGCCAGCAGCCCCACCGTCGGGGGGGGAGCAACTAATGAAAAACTGTTTTTT.

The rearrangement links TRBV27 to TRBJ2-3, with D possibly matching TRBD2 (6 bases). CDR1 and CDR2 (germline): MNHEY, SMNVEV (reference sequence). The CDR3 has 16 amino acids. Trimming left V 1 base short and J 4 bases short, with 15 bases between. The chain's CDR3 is CASSLFTGRRADTQYF. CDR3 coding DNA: TGTGCCAGCAGTTTATTTACCGGGAGAAGGGCAGATACGCAGTATTTT.

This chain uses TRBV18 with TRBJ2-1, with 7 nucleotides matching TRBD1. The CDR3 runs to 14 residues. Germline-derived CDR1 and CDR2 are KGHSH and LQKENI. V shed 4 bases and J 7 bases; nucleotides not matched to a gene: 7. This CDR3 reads CASSLATGQNEQFF. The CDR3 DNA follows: TGTGCCAGCTCACTCGCGACAGGGCAAAATGAGCAGTTCTTC.

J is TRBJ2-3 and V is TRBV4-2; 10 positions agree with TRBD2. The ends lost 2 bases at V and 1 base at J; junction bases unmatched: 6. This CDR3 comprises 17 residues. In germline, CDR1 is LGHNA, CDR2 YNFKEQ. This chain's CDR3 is CASSQRLAGEGTDTQYF. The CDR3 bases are TGTGCCAGCAGCCAACGACTAGCGGGTGAGGGCACAGATACGCAGTATTTT.

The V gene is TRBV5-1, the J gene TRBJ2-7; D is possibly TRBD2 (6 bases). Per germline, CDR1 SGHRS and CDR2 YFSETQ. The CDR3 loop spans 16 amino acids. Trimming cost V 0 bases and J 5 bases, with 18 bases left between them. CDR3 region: CASSLGFGSSIDEQYF. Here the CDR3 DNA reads TGCGCCAGCAGCTTGGGATTCGGGAGTAGTATTGACGAGCAGTACTTC.

Written as DNA, the CDR3 is TGTGCCAGCAGCTCCTCGGGACAGTCAACTGAAGCTTTCTTT. It yields the protein CASSSSGQSTEAFF. The chain employs TRBV13 and TRBJ1-1, with 7 bases fitting TRBD1. The CDR3 is made up of 14 amino acids. Trimming at V came to 4 bases and at J to 5 bases, leaving 7 bases not matched to a gene. Germline V CDR1 and CDR2: PRHDT, FYEKMQ (reference sequence).

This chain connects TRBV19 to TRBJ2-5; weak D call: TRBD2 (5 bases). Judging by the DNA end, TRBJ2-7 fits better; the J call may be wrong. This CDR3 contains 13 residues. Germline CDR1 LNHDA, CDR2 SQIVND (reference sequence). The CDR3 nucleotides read TGTGCCACCCAAGCGGCTTTCACCTACGAGCAGTACTTC. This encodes CATQAAFTYEQYF.

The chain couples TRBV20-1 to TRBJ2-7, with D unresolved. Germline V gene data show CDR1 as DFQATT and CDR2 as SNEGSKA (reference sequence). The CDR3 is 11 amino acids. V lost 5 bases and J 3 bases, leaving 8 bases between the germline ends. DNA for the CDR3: TGCAGTGCTCCATCTAACTACGAGCAGTACTTC. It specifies CSAPSNYEQYF.

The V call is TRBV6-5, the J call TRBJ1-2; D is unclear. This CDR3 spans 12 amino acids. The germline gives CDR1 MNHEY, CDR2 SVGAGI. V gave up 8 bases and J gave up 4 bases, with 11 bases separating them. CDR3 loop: CASLGDRYGYTF. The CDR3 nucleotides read TGTGCCAGCTTGGGAGACCGCTATGGCTACACCTTC.

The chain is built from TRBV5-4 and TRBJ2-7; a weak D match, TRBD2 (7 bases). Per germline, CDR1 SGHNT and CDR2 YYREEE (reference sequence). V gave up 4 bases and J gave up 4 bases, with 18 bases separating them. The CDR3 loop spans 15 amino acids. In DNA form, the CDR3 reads TGTGCCAGCAGCGAAGGAGCGGGACACTTGTACGAGCAGTACTTC. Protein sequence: CASSEGAGHLYEQYF.

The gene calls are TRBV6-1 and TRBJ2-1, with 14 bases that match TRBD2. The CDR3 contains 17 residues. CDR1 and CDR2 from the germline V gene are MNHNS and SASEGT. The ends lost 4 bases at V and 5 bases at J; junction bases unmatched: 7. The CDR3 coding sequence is TGTGCCAGCAGTGTAGGGACTAGCGGGAGTAACAACAATGAGCAGTTCTTC. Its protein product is CASSVGTSGSNNNEQFF.

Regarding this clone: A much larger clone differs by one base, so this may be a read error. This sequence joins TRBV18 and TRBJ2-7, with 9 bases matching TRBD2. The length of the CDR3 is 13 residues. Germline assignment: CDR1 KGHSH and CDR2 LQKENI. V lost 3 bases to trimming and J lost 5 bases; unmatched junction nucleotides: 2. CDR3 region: CASSPSGSNEQYF. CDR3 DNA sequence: TGTGCCAGCTCACCTAGCGGGAGTAACGAGCAGTACTTC.

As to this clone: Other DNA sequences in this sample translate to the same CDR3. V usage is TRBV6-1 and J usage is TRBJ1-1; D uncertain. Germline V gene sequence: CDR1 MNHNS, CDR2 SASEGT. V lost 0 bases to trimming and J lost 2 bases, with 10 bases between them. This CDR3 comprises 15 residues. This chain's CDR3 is CASSEALWGNTEAFF. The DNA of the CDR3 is TGTGCCAGCAGTGAAGCTCTGTGGGGTAACACTGAAGCTTTCTTT.

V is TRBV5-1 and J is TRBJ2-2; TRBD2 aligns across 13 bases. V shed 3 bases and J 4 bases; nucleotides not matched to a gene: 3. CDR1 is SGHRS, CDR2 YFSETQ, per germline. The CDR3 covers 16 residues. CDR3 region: CASSWTSGSPTGELFF. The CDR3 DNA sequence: TGCGCCAGCAGCTGGACTAGCGGGAGCCCCACCGGGGAGCTGTTTTTT.

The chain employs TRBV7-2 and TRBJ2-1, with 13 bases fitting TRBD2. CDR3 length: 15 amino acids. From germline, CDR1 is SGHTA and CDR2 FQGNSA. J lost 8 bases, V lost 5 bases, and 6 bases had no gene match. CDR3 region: CASSVTSGRVYEQFF. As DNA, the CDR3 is TGTGCCAGCAGCGTAACTAGCGGGAGGGTCTATGAGCAGTTCTTC.

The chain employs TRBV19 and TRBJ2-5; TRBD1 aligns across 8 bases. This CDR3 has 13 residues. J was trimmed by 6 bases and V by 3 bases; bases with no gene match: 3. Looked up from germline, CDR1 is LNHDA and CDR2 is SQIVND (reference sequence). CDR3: CASSMDREKTQYF. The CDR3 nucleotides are TGTGCCAGTAGTATGGACAGGGAAAAGACCCAGTACTTC.